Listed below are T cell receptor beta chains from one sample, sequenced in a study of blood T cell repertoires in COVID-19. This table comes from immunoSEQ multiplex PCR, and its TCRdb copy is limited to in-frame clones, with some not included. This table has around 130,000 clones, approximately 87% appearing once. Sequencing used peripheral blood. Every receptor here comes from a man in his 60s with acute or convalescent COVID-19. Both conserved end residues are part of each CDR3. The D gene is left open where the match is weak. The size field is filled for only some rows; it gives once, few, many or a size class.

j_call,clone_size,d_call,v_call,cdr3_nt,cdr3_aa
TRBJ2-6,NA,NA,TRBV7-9,TGTGCCAGCAGCATACCGGGACAAAGCTCTGGGGCCAACGTCCTGACTTTC,CASSIPGQSSGANVLTF
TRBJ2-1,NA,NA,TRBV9,TGTGCCAGCAGCGTAGAAGACAGCTCCTACAATGAGCAGTTCTTC,CASSVEDSSYNEQFF
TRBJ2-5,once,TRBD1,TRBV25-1,TGTGCCAGCAGCAGTCCAGGGGGCTTGGAGACCCAGTACTTC,CASSSPGGLETQYF
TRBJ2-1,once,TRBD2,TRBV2,TGTGCCAGCAGTGACCCCCTGGGGACTAGCGGGAGGGCCTTAAATGAGCAGTTCTTC,CASSDPLGTSGRALNEQFF
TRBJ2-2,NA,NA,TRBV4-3,TGCGCCAGCAGCCAAGTTACAGGGACCGGGGAGCTGTTTTTT,CASSQVTGTGELFF
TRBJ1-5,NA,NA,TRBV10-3,TGTGCCATCAGTGACGGGGGATTCAATCAGCCCCAGCATTTT,CAISDGGFNQPQHF
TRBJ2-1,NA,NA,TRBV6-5,TGTGCCAGCTGCCGGGCCCAGGGTGGAGATGAGCAGTTCTTC,CASCRAQGGDEQFF
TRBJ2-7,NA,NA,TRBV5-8,TGTGCCAGCAGCTATACCCAGGGGAACGGCGAGCAGTACTTC,CASSYTQGNGEQYF
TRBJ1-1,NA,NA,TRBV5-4,TGTGCCAGCAGCTTCGGGACAAGTATGAACACTGAAGCTTTCTTT,CASSFGTSMNTEAFF
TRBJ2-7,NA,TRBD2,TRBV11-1,TGTGCCAGCAGCGCCGCTGGGGGGGGTGCCTACGAGCAGTACTTC,CASSAAGGGAYEQYF
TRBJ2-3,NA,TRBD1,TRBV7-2,TGTGCCAGCAGCCGGACAGGGGGCAGCGCAGATACGCAGTATTTT,CASSRTGGSADTQYF
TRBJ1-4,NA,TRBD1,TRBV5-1,TGCGCCAGCAGCCCCGGACAGGGTCGTGAAAAACTGTTTTTT,CASSPGQGREKLFF
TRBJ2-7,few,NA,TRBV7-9,TGTGCCAGCACCTCCCCGACAGCATACTACGAGCAGTACTTC,CASTSPTAYYEQYF
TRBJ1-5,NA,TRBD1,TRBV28,TGTGCCAGCAGGACCGGGACAGGGACCAATCAGCCCCAGCATTTT,CASRTGTGTNQPQHF
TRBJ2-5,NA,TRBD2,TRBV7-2,TGTGCCAGCAGCTTAGTGGCTAGCGGGGAGTACCAAGAGACCCAGTACTTC,CASSLVASGEYQETQYF
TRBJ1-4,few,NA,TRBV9,TGTGCCAGCAGCCCGGGAGGGAGGGATGAAAAACTGTTTTTT,CASSPGGRDEKLFF
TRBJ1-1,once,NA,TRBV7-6,TGTGCCAGCAGCTTAGGAGAGGTGAACACTGAAGCTTTCTTT,CASSLGEVNTEAFF
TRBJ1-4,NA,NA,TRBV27,TGTGCCAGCAGACGGGGAGGCGAAAAACTGTTTTTT,CASRRGGEKLFF
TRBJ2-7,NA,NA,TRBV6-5,TGTGCCAGCAGCGTCGCGGACGGGGGTTACGAGCAGTACTTC,CASSVADGGYEQYF
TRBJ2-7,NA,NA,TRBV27,TGTGCCAGCAGTTTAGGCCAGGGTTATGGCGAGCAGTACTTC,CASSLGQGYGEQYF
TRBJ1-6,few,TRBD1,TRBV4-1,TGCGCCAGCAGCAAACTCCAGGGGGCTAGAGATTCACCCCTCCACTTT,CASSKLQGARDSPLHF
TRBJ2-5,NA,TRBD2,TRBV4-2,TGTGCCAGCAGCCTTGGGACTAGCGGGAGCTCAGGGGTCCAAGAGACCCAGTACTTC,CASSLGTSGSSGVQETQYF
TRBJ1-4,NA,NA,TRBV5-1,TGCGCCAGCAGCCCAGGGCGCGCAGGGGAAAAACTGTTTTTT,CASSPGRAGEKLFF
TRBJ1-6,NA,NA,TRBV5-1,TGCGCCAGCAGCCCGGGGCGCGGGGATTCACCCCTCCACTTT,CASSPGRGDSPLHF
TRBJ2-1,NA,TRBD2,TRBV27,TGTGCCAGCAAAATCGATCAGGGAGGGCGCTACAATGAGCAGTTCTTC,CASKIDQGGRYNEQFF
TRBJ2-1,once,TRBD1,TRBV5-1,TGCGCCAGCAGCCCGGGACAGTACAATGAGCAGTTCTTC,CASSPGQYNEQFF
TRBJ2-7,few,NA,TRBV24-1,TGTGCCACCAGTGAGGCGGGCCAGTCCTACGAGCAGTACTTC,CATSEAGQSYEQYF
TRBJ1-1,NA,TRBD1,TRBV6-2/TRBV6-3,TGTGCCAGCAGTCTCAGGGGGCAGAACACTGAAGCTTTCTTT,CASSLRGQNTEAFF
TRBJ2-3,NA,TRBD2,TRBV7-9,TGTGCCAGCAGCTCTACTAGCGGGAGACCAGATACGCAGTATTTT,CASSSTSGRPDTQYF
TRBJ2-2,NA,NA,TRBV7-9,TGTGCCAGCAGCTTGTCCCTCGGGACACCCAGGGACGGGGAGCTGTTTTTT,CASSLSLGTPRDGELFF
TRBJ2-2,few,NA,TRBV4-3,TGCGCCAGCAGCCTAGCGACGAACACCGGGGAGCTGTTTTTT,CASSLATNTGELFF
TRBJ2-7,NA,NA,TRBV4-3,TGCGCCAGCAGCCAAGTTGTAGGAGGTAGCGGCTACGAGCAGTACTTC,CASSQVVGGSGYEQYF
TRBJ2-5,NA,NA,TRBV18,TGTGCCAGCTCACCAGCGCTGGAGACCCAGTACTTC,CASSPALETQYF
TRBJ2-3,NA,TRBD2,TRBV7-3,TGTGCCAGCAGCCCCTACGGGGGGGGGAGCGTCACAGATACGCAGTATTTT,CASSPYGGGSVTDTQYF
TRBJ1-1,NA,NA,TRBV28,TGTGCCAGCCAACCCACCGGGACTGGGAACACTGAAGCTTTCTTT,CASQPTGTGNTEAFF
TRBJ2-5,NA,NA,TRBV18,TGTGCCAGCTCACCACCGGTGGAGGGGTGGGAGACCCAGTACTTC,CASSPPVEGWETQYF
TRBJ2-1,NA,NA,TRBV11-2,TGTGCCAGCAGCCTGAGCCGGAGCTCCTACAATGAGCAGTTCTTC,CASSLSRSSYNEQFF
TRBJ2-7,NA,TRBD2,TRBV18,TGTGCCAGCTCACCAACTAGCGGGGTCTCTACCGAGCAGTACTTC,CASSPTSGVSTEQYF
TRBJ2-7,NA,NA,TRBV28,TGTGCCAGCAGTTTGAACAGGTTGAGCTCCTACGAGCAGTACTTC,CASSLNRLSSYEQYF
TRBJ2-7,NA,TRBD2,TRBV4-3,TGCGCCAGCAGCCAAGTGAGCGGGAGGGAGTCCGAGCAGTACTTC,CASSQVSGRESEQYF
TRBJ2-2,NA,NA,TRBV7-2,TGTGCCAGCAGCCAACAGGCTTTCTTGGAGCTGTTTTTT,CASSQQAFLELFF
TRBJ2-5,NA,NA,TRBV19,TGTGCCAGTAGCCTGAGGGAGACCCAGTACTTC,CASSLRETQYF
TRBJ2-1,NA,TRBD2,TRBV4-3,TGCGCCAGCAGCCAAGCGGGGCTAGCGGGAGTAGGGGAGCAGTTCTTC,CASSQAGLAGVGEQFF
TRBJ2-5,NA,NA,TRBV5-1,TGCGCCAGCAGCTTGGTGTTAAATAAAGGGACACGAACGACCCAGTACTTC,CASSLVLNKGTRTTQYF
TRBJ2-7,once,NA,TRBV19,TGTGCCAGTAGTAGGGGCGCGACAAACTACGAGCAGTACTTC,CASSRGATNYEQYF
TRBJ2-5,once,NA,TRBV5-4,TGTGCCAGCAGCTTGGGCAGTCAAGAGACCCAGTACTTC,CASSLGSQETQYF
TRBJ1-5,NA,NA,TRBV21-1,TGTGCCAGCAGCACGTCGTGCAATCAGCCCCAGCATTTT,CASSTSCNQPQHF
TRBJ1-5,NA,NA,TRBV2,TGTGCCAGCAGTGAAGGGAGGAATCAGCCCCAGCATTTT,CASSEGRNQPQHF
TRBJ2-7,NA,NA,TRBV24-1,TGTGCCACCAGTGATTCGACAGGCAGCGAGCAGTACTTC,CATSDSTGSEQYF
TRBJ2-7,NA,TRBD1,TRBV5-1,TGCGCCAGCAGCCAGACAGGGGGAGCATACGAGCAGTACTTC,CASSQTGGAYEQYF
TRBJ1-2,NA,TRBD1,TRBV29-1,TGCAGCGTACTCGGACAGGGGCTTGACTATGGCTACACCTTC,CSVLGQGLDYGYTF
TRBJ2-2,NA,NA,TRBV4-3,TGCGCCAGCAGCCAAGATTGGAGGACGGGGGAGCTGTTTTTT,CASSQDWRTGELFF
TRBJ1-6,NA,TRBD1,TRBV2,TGTGCCAGCACCTCCGGGACAGGGGCTTCACCCCTCCACTTT,CASTSGTGASPLHF
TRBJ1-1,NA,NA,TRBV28,TGTGCCAGCAGTCTAAGACTGCCGAACACTGAAGCTTTCTTT,CASSLRLPNTEAFF
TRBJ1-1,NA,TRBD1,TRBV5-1,TGCGCCAGCAGCCCATCGACAGGGTGGACTGAAGCTTTCTTT,CASSPSTGWTEAFF